This T cell receptor beta chain was identified in a study of OX40 agonist ivuxolimab in advanced cancers. Across the whole study: Hepatocellular carcinoma, melanoma, renal cell or head and neck cancer affected the dose-escalation patients.

This clone was picked up one time. What it recognizes is unknown. The germline CDR1 and CDR2 sequences are SGHDN and FVKESK. Trimming took 1 base from V and 7 from J; bases not matched to a gene: 3. The CDR3 contains 14 residues. Assay used: immunoSEQ multiplex PCR; TCRdb lists only in-frame clones, some missing. Seen here are about 40,000 clones, approximately 88% observed once, and the top ten hold roughly a quarter. Study-wide points: Partly responding patients at 0.1-3.0 mg/kg showed some of the smallest clonal expansion.

This specimen consisted of CD4+ or CD8+ T cells sorted from blood, obtained in a trial of the OX40 agonist ivuxolimab. The TCR originated in an adult with an advanced solid tumor such as melanoma, head and neck, liver or kidney cancer. The J gene is TRBJ1-2, the V gene TRBV14, with 10 bases matching TRBD1. The CDR3 nucleotides are TGTGCCAGCAGCCAAGCGGGGACAGGGGCTGGCTACACCTTC. This encodes CASSQAGTGAGYTF.